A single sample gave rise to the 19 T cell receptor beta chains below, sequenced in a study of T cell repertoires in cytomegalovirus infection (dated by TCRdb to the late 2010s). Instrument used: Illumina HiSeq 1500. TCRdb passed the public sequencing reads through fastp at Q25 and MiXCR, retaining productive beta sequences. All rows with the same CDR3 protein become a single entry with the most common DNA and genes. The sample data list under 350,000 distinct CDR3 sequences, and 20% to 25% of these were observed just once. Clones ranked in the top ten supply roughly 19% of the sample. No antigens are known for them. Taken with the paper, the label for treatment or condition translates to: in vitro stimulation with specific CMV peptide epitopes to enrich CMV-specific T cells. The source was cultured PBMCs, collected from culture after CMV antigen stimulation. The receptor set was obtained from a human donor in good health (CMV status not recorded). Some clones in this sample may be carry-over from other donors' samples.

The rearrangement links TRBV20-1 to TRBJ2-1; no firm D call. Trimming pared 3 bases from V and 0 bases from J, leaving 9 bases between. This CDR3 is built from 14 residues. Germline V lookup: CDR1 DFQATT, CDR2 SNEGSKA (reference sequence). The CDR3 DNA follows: TGCAGTGCTAGGGAAGGTGACTCCTACAATGAGCAGTTCTTC. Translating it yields CSAREGDSYNEQFF.

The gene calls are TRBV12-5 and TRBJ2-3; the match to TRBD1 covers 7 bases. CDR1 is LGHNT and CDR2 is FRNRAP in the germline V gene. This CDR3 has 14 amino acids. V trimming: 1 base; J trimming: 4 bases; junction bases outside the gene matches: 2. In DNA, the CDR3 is TGTGCTAGTGGTTTGGCGACAGGGTCAGATACGCAGTATTTT. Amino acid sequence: CASGLATGSDTQYF. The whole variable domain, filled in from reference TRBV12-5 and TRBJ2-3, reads DARVTQTPRHKVTEMGQEVTMRCQPILGHNTVFWYRQTMMQGLELLAYFRNRAPLDDSGMPKDRFSAEMPDATLATLKIQPSEPRDSAVYFCASGLATGSDTQYFGPGTRLTVL.

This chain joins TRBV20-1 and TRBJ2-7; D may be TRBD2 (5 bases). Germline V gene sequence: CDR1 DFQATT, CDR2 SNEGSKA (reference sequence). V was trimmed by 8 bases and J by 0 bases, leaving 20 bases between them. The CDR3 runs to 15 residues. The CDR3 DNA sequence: TGCAGTACCTCCCGAGGGCCGGAAACCTCCTACGAGCAGTACTTC. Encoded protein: CSTSRGPETSYEQYF.

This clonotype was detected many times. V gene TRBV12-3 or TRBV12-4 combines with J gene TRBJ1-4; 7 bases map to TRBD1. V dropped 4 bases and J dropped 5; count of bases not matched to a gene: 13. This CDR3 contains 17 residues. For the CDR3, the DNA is TGTGCCAGCAGTTCCAAGACGGGACAGACTAAAAATGAAAAACTGTTTTTT. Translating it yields CASSSKTGQTKNEKLFF.

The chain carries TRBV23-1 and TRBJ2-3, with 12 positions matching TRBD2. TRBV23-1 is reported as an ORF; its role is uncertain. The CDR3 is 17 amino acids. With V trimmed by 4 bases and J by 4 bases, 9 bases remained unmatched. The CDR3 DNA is TGCGCCAGCAGTCTCTACAGACTAGCGGGAGTATCAGATACGCAGTATTTT. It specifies CASSLYRLAGVSDTQYF.

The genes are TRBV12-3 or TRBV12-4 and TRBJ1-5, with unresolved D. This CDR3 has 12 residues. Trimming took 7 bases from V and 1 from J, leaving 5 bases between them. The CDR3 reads CASTFSNQPQHF. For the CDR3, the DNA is TGTGCCAGCACTTTCAGCAATCAGCCCCAGCATTTT.

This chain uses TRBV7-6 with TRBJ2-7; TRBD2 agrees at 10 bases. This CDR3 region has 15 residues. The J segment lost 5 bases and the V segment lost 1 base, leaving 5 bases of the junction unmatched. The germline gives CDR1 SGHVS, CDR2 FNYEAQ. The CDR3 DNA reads TGTGCCAGCAGCTTAGTGGGACTAGCGCTTAACGAGCAGTACGTC. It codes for CASSLVGLALNEQYV.

The CDR3 loop is CASSRERRGGAYNEQFF. In DNA form, the CDR3 reads TGTGCCAGCAGCCGGGAGAGAAGGGGGGGTGCCTACAATGAGCAGTTCTTC. The chain links TRBV11-2 to TRBJ2-1; possibly TRBD2 for D (7 bases). V was cut by 5 bases and J by 2 bases, with 19 bases left in between. Germline V CDR1 and CDR2: SGHAT, FQNNGV. The CDR3 has 17 residues.

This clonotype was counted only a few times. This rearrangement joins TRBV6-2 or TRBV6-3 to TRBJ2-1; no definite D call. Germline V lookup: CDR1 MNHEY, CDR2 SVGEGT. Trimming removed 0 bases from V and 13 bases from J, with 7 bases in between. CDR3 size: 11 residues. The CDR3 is CASSYSSLQFF. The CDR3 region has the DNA TGTGCCAGCAGTTACTCCTCCCTTCAGTTCTTC.

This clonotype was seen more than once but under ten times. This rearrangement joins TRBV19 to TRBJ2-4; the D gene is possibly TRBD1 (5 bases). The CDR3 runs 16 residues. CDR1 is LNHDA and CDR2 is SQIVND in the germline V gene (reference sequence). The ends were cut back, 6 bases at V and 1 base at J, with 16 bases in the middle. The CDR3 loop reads CASSTSSQGAKNIQYF. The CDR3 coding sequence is TGTGCCAGTAGCACATCCAGTCAGGGTGCCAAAAACATTCAGTACTTC.

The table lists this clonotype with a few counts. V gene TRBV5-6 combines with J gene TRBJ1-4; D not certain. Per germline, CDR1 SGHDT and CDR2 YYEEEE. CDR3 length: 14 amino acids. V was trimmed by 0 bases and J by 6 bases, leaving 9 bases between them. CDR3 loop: CASSLDLVDEKLFF. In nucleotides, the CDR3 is TGTGCCAGCAGCTTGGATTTGGTGGATGAAAAACTGTTTTTT.

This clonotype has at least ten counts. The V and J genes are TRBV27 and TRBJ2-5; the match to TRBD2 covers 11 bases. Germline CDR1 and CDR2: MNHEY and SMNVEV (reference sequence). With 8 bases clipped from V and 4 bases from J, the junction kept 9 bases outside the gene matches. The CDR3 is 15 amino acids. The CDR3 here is CASRTSGPWGETQYF. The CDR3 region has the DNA TGTGCCAGCCGGACTAGCGGGCCATGGGGAGAGACCCAGTACTTC.

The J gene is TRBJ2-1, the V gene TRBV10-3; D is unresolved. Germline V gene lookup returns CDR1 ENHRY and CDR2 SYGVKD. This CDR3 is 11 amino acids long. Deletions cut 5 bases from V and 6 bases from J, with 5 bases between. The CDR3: CAISRSNEQFF. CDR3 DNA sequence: TGTGCCATCAGTCGGTCCAATGAGCAGTTCTTC.

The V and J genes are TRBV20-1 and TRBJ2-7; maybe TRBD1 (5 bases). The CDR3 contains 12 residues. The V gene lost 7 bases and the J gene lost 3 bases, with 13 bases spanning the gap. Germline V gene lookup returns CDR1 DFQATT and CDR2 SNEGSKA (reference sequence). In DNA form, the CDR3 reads TGCAGTGTTGTACGAGACAGCTACGAGCAGTACTTC. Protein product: CSVVRDSYEQYF.

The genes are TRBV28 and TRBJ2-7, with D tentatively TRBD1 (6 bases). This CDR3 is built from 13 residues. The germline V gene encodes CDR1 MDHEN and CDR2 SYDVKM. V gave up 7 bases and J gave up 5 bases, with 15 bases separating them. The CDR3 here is CASNGWTVDEQYF. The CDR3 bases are TGTGCCAGCAATGGTTGGACAGTCGACGAGCAGTACTTC.

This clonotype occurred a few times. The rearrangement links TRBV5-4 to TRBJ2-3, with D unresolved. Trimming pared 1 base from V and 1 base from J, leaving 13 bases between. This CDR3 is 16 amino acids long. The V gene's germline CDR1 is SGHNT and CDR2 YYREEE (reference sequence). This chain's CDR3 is CASSLRRQRGTDTQYF. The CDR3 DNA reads TGTGCCAGCAGCTTGCGGCGTCAAAGAGGCACAGATACGCAGTATTTT. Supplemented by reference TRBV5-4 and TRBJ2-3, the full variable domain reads ETGVTQSPTHLIKTRGQQVTLRCSSQSGHNTVSWYQQALGQGPQFIFQYYREEENGRGNFPPRFSGLQFPNYSSELNVNALELDDSALYLCASSLRRQRGTDTQYFGPGTRLTVL.

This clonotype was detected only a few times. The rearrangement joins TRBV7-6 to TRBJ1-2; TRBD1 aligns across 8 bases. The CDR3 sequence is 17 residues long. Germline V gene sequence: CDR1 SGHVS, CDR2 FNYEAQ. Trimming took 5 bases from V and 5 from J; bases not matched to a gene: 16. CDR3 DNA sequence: TGTGCCAGCAGCGACCAAAGCATTGTCAGGGGGCTTTATGGCTACACCTTC. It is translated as CASSDQSIVRGLYGYTF.

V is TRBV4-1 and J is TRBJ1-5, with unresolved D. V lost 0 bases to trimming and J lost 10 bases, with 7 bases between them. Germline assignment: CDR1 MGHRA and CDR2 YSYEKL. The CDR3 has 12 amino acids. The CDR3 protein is CASSQEMGPQHF. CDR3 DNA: TGCGCCAGCAGCCAAGAGATGGGTCCCCAGCATTTT.

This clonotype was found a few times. This chain's CDR3 is CASSMGLDTDTQYF. The CDR3 coding sequence is TGTGCCAGCAGCATGGGACTAGACACAGATACGCAGTATTTT. This chain links TRBV5-6 with TRBJ2-3; 8 nucleotides match TRBD2. CDR1 is SGHDT, CDR2 YYEEEE, per germline. Trimming took 4 bases from V and 2 from J; bases not matched to a gene: 3. CDR3 size: 14 residues. Filled out from reference TRBV5-6 and TRBJ2-3, the complete variable domain reads DAGVTQSPTHLIKTRGQQVTLRCSPKSGHDTVSWYQQALGQGPQFIFQYYEEEERQRGNFPDRFSGHQFPNYSSELNVNALLLGDSALYLCASSMGLDTDTQYFGPGTRLTVL.